These 21 T cell receptor beta chains came from one sample sequenced in a study of cytomegalovirus exposure and HLA in healthy donors (dated by TCRdb to between 2016 and 2019). Receptor libraries were prepared by the immunoSEQ multiplex PCR assay. The multiplex PCR relied on a mix of 60 forward primers for TCR Vbeta segments and 13 reverse primers for TCR Jbeta segments. TCRdb limited this immuneACCESS table to in-frame rearrangements with V and J called. A share of clones is missing; checked studies link under half to unresolved V genes, and the rest is unexplained. The sample table shows 210,000 or so clones, and almost 80% are seen once. 1.5% to 2% of the sample comes from the top ten. The sample comprised PBMCs. All receptors come from a man younger than 35 in good health and CMV-seronegative.

CDR3 in amino acids: CASSASGGGYNEQFF. The CDR3 nucleotides read TGTGCCAGCAGCGCCAGCGGGGGGGGCTACAATGAGCAGTTCTTC. The chain combines TRBV5-4 with TRBJ2-1; 10 nucleotides align to TRBD2. CDR1 and CDR2 (germline): SGHNT, YYREEE (reference sequence). The V segment lost 4 bases and the J segment 3 bases; nucleotides outside the gene matches: 4. The CDR3 totals 15 residues.

This clone was counted between two and nine times. This sequence joins TRBV15 and TRBJ2-1; 11 nucleotides agree with TRBD2. The CDR3 loop spans 17 amino acids. Germline V CDR1 and CDR2: LNHNV, YYDKDF (reference sequence). The V and J ends lost 3 bases and 4 bases, in that order; junction bases with no gene match: 8. CDR3 sequence: CATSREVAGGRYNEQFF. DNA of the CDR3: TGTGCCACCAGCAGGGAGGTAGCGGGAGGGAGATACAATGAGCAGTTCTTC.

The chain combines TRBV11-2 with TRBJ2-2; D is perhaps TRBD1 (5 bases). The V end was cut by 5 bases, the J end by 7 bases, with 20 bases between. Germline V CDR1 and CDR2: SGHAT, FQNNGV. The length of the CDR3 is 16 residues. In nucleotides, the CDR3 is TGTGCCAGCAGCAGAGACGTTTGGGGCTATGGCGGGGAGCTGTTTTTT. Translated: CASSRDVWGYGGELFF.

The J gene is TRBJ2-2, the V gene TRBV6-4; 10 bases align to TRBD2. Unmatched junction bases numbered 4, after V lost 7 bases and J lost 2 bases. The CDR3 consists of 15 residues. Germline V gene lookup returns CDR1 MRHNA and CDR2 SNTAGT. The CDR3 here is CASKRTSGNTGELFF. The CDR3 DNA reads TGTGCCAGCAAAAGGACTAGCGGAAACACCGGGGAGCTGTTTTTT.

This chain connects TRBV6-1 to TRBJ1-2; D may be TRBD1 (6 bases). Per germline, CDR1 MNHNS and CDR2 SASEGT. The CDR3 covers 15 residues. V was pared by 2 bases and J by 4 bases, with 14 bases between. DNA for the CDR3: TGTGCCAGCAGTGAAATGGTGACAGGACCCTATGGCTACACCTTC. This translates into CASSEMVTGPYGYTF.

This chain connects TRBV30 to TRBJ1-2; no firm D call. CDR1 and CDR2 from the germline V gene are GTSNPN and SVGIG (reference sequence). Trimming left V 3 bases short and J 8 bases short, with 19 bases between. CDR3 length: 14 amino acids. CDR3 residues: CAWSPGPLAGGYTF. The CDR3 DNA reads as TGTGCCTGGAGCCCTGGGCCCCTCGCGGGGGGCTACACCTTC.

The V call is TRBV5-1, the J call TRBJ2-7; D is perhaps TRBD1 (6 bases). CDR1 and CDR2 from the germline V gene are SGHRS and YFSETQ. V was shortened by 5 bases and J by 6 bases, with 9 bases between the two germline ends. The CDR3 contains 11 residues. CDR3 residues: CASRGGREQYF. The DNA for the CDR3 is TGCGCCAGCAGAGGGGGTCGCGAGCAGTACTTC.

V and J are TRBV9 and TRBJ2-1; 7 nucleotides agree with TRBD2. Per germline, CDR1 SGDLS and CDR2 YYNGEE. CDR3 size: 12 residues. V shed 4 bases and J 8 bases; nucleotides not matched to a gene: 3. CDR3 sequence (DNA): TGTGCCAGCAGCCCCCGGGGGGATGAGCAGTTCTTC. Translation: CASSPRGDEQFF.

This rearrangement joins TRBV2 to TRBJ2-2, with TRBD1 matching 7 bases. Germline values: CDR1 SNHLY, CDR2 FYNNEI. The CDR3 is 13 residues long. V lost 7 bases, J lost 7 bases, and 6 bases stayed unmatched. Here the CDR3 reads CASKDRTGGELFF. The DNA for the CDR3 is TGTGCCAGCAAGGACAGGACCGGCGGGGAGCTGTTTTTT.

The V call is TRBV5-1, the J call TRBJ1-4, with TRBD1 matching over 7 bases. This CDR3 has 17 residues. With V trimmed by 2 bases and J by 4 bases, 11 bases remained unmatched. The germline CDR1 and CDR2 sequences are SGHRS and YFSETQ. For the CDR3, the DNA is TGCGCCAGCAGCTTTCGGACCTCGACAGGGTTTAATGAAAAACTGTTTTTT. This sequence encodes CASSFRTSTGFNEKLFF.

This clone was seen a few times. The V and J genes are TRBV5-6 and TRBJ1-3; D not certain. The germline V gene encodes CDR1 SGHDT and CDR2 YYEEEE. V was pared by 4 bases and J by 0 bases, with 14 bases between. The CDR3 sequence is 16 residues long. This chain's CDR3 is CASSPNQLSSGNTIYF. As DNA, the CDR3 is TGTGCCAGCAGCCCCAACCAACTCTCCTCTGGAAACACCATATATTTT.

This sequence joins TRBV6-5 and TRBJ2-1, with D uncertain. Germline lookup yields CDR1 MNHEY and CDR2 SVGAGI. This CDR3 comprises 16 residues. The ends were cut back, 2 bases at V and 0 bases at J, with 11 bases in the middle. The CDR3 DNA sequence: TGTGCCAGCAGTTACGATTGGCGGAGCTCCTACAATGAGCAGTTCTTC. Protein: CASSYDWRSSYNEQFF.

The chain has TRBV28 and TRBJ1-2; the match to TRBD1 covers 8 bases. CDR1 and CDR2 (germline): MDHEN, SYDVKM. Unmatched junction bases numbered 5, after V lost 7 bases and J lost 1 base. This CDR3 is built from 14 residues. This CDR3 reads CASMGTGLNYGYTF. Here the CDR3 DNA reads TGTGCCAGCATGGGGACAGGTCTTAACTATGGCTACACCTTC.

The chain carries TRBV7-8 and TRBJ1-5; 10 bases match TRBD1. Germline assignment: CDR1 SGHVS and CDR2 FQNEAQ. J lost 3 bases, V lost 3 bases, and 5 bases had no gene match. The CDR3 contains 16 residues. The CDR3, as DNA: TGTGCCAGCAGCTTGGGACAGGGGCTGGACAATCAGCCCCAGCATTTT. This gives the protein CASSLGQGLDNQPQHF.

The V gene is TRBV7-9, the J gene TRBJ2-1, with D perhaps matching TRBD1 (5 bases). V was shortened by 1 base and J by 2 bases, with 9 bases between the two germline ends. The CDR3 has 15 amino acids. CDR1 is SEHNR and CDR2 is FQNEAQ in the germline V gene (reference sequence). The CDR3 loop is CASSLDTGPYNEQFF. In DNA form, the CDR3 reads TGTGCCAGCAGCTTAGATACAGGACCCTACAATGAGCAGTTCTTC.

This chain uses TRBV6-1 with TRBJ2-3, with a possible D match to TRBD2 (6 bases). CDR1 and CDR2 from the germline V gene are MNHNS and SASEGT. The CDR3 consists of 14 residues. V lost 11 bases and J 0 bases, leaving 15 bases between the germline ends. The CDR3 DNA reads TGTGCCGGAACTGGGGGGTGGAGCACAGATACGCAGTATTTT. This encodes CAGTGGWSTDTQYF.

The rearrangement uses TRBV19 and TRBJ2-5; no clear D gene. CDR1 is LNHDA, CDR2 SQIVND, per germline (reference sequence). V was pared by 8 bases and J by 5 bases, with 21 bases between. CDR3 size: 15 residues. CDR3 DNA: TGTGCCAGTCGCCCACTCCTCGGTGATGCGGAGACCCAGTACTTC. Translated, it gives CASRPLLGDAETQYF.

The rearrangement joins TRBV5-1 to TRBJ2-7; 7 nucleotides line up with TRBD2. V lost 2 bases to trimming and J lost 0 bases; unmatched junction nucleotides: 8. CDR3 length: 16 residues. From germline, CDR1 is SGHRS and CDR2 YFSETQ. This CDR3 reads CASSLGLAVASYEQYF. CDR3 nucleotide sequence: TGCGCCAGCAGCTTAGGGCTAGCGGTCGCCTCCTACGAGCAGTACTTC.

In its sample, this clone was seen once. This chain joins TRBV10-3 and TRBJ2-2; 7 nucleotides align to TRBD2. The CDR3 covers 14 residues. V gave up 9 bases and J gave up 6 bases; unmatched junction bases: 10. Germline assignment: CDR1 ENHRY and CDR2 SYGVKD. The CDR3 DNA sequence: TGTGCCATAAATCCAGGGAGGGTCGCCGGGGAGCTGTTTTTT. Translation: CAINPGRVAGELFF.

The genes are TRBV14 and TRBJ2-1; TRBD1 agrees at 7 bases. CDR1 and CDR2 from the germline V gene are SGHDN and FVKESK. After removal of 2 bases from V and 5 bases from J, the junction contained 3 bases not matched to a gene. The CDR3 loop spans 14 amino acids. The CDR3 loop reads CASSQTQGNNEQFF. The CDR3 DNA sequence: TGTGCCAGCAGCCAAACACAGGGGAACAATGAGCAGTTCTTC.

The chain uses TRBV6-6 and TRBJ2-7; 11 nucleotides match TRBD2. CDR1 MNHNY and CDR2 SVGAGI come from the germline V gene (reference sequence). V dropped 0 bases and J dropped 5; count of bases not matched to a gene: 0. This CDR3 contains 14 residues. In DNA, the CDR3 is TGTGCCAGCAGTTACTCACTAGCGGGGGACGAGCAGTACTTC. The encoded protein is CASSYSLAGDEQYF.